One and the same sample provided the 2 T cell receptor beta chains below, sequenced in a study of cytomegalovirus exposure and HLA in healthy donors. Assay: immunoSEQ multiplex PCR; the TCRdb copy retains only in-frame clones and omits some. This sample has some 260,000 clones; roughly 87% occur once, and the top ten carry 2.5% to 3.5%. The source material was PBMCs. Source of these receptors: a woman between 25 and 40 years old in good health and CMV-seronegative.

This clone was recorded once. CDR3 in DNA: TGTGCCAGCAGCCAAGACGACAGGGACCACGAGCAGTACTTC. It yields the protein CASSQDDRDHEQYF. The chain carries TRBV4-2 and TRBJ2-7; 7 bases are a match to TRBD1. CDR1 is LGHNA, CDR2 YNFKEQ, per germline. The length of the CDR3 is 14 residues. V was clipped by 0 bases and J by 5 bases; unmatched bases: 4.

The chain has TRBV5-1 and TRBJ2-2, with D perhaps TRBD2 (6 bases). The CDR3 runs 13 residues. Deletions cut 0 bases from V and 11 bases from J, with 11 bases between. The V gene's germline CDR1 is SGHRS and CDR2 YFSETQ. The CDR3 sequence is CASSLDGDFELFF. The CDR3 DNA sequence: TGCGCCAGCAGCTTGGATGGGGACTTCGAGCTGTTTTTT.